The 29 T cell receptor beta chains below come from one sample, sequenced in a study of T cells in narcolepsy (dated by TCRdb to the late 2010s). To prepare the library, the immunoSEQ multiplex PCR assay was applied. The clones in this table, taken by TCRdb from immuneACCESS, are in-frame only. Not every clone is retained; where verified, under half of the shortfall comes from an unresolved V gene, and the cause of the rest is unknown. The sample table records under 40,000 clones; about four fifths of these occur just once. The ten largest make up over 0.95% of the sample. Material: CD45RA- memory CD4+ T cells from PBMCs. This specimen's cell subset or site label, interpreted: memory T cells sorted ex vivo from peripheral blood. The receptors originated from a human donor with narcolepsy.

V is TRBV29-1 and J is TRBJ2-1; weak D call: TRBD2 (5 bases). CDR3 length: 14 residues. Germline values: CDR1 SQVTM, CDR2 ANQGSEA. Trimming stripped 2 bases from V and 0 bases from J, with 8 bases between. The CDR3 spells CSVERETSYNEQFF. The CDR3 DNA follows: TGCAGCGTTGAAAGGGAGACCTCCTACAATGAGCAGTTCTTC.

The J gene is TRBJ1-2, the V gene TRBV2; the D is unclear. V was trimmed by 8 bases and J by 3 bases, leaving 13 bases between them. CDR1 and CDR2 from the germline V gene are SNHLY and FYNNEI. This CDR3 comprises 13 residues. CDR3 sequence (DNA): TGTGCCAGCGGGGAACGGAGGGACTATGGCTACACCTTC. Its translation is CASGERRDYGYTF.

This chain joins TRBV6-6 and TRBJ2-1; TRBD1 might be the D (6 bases). CDR3 length: 15 amino acids. Trimming shortened V by 0 bases and J by 5 bases, and 11 bases separated the two germline ends. Germline values: CDR1 MNHNY, CDR2 SVGAGI (reference sequence). CDR3 in amino acids: CASSYSGRGDNEQFF. In DNA, the CDR3 is TGTGCCAGCAGTTACTCGGGCAGGGGAGACAATGAGCAGTTCTTC.

This chain uses TRBV28 with TRBJ2-7, with a weak D call TRBD1 (6 bases). The CDR3 extends over 13 amino acids. Germline loops: CDR1 MDHEN, CDR2 SYDVKM. The ends were cut back, 7 bases at V and 7 bases at J, with 17 bases in the middle. The CDR3 nucleotides read TGTGCCAGCATCGGGACACCCCGGGATGAGCAGTACTTC. It codes for CASIGTPRDEQYF.

The chain links TRBV7-9 to TRBJ1-6; TRBD1 might be the D (5 bases). This CDR3 is built from 15 residues. Germline CDR1 reads SEHNR; CDR2 reads FQNEAQ (reference sequence). V lost 5 bases and J 7 bases, leaving 15 bases between the germline ends. The CDR3 sequence: CASSPRWDENSPLHF. CDR3 nucleotides: TGTGCCAGCAGCCCAAGATGGGACGAAAATTCACCCCTCCACTTT.

The chain links TRBV6-5 to TRBJ2-1; TRBD2 matches at 8 bases. CDR3 size: 15 residues. Germline values: CDR1 MNHEY, CDR2 SVGAGI. J lost 7 bases, V lost 6 bases, and 11 bases had no gene match. This CDR3 reads CASSQPGLGVNEQFF. As DNA, the CDR3 is TGTGCCAGCAGCCAACCGGGACTAGGCGTAAATGAGCAGTTCTTC.

This clone was observed a few times. This chain joins TRBV28 and TRBJ1-2; D may be TRBD1 (5 bases). Per the germline V gene, CDR1 is MDHEN and CDR2 is SYDVKM. V was cut by 2 bases and J by 8 bases, with 9 bases left in between. The CDR3 consists of 12 residues. The CDR3 is CASSLQGGGYTF. CDR3 nucleotide sequence: TGTGCCAGCAGTTTACAGGGAGGAGGCTACACCTTC.

The V gene is TRBV2, the J gene TRBJ2-7, with a possible D match to TRBD2 (6 bases). The CDR3 covers 16 residues. Trimming took off 0 bases at V and 3 bases at J, with 15 bases between the two ends. Germline CDR1 reads SNHLY; CDR2 reads FYNNEI. The CDR3 DNA reads TGTGCCAGCAGTGAAGCGCCCCCGGGACTTCGCTACGAGCAGTACTTC. This codes for CASSEAPPGLRYEQYF.

The chain couples TRBV4-3 to TRBJ2-3; tentative D call: TRBD1 (6 bases). This CDR3 comprises 16 residues. The V end was cut by 1 base, the J end by 3 bases, with 14 bases between. CDR1 is LGHNA, CDR2 YSLEER, per germline. CDR3 sequence: CASSQGSGVATDTQYF. The CDR3 region has the DNA TGCGCCAGCAGCCAAGGGTCAGGGGTCGCGACAGATACGCAGTATTTT.

The chain has TRBV29-1 and TRBJ2-5; the D gene is possibly TRBD2 (5 bases). V was trimmed by 4 bases and J by 2 bases, leaving 14 bases between them. CDR1 is SQVTM and CDR2 is ANQGSEA in the germline V gene. The CDR3 spans 14 residues. The CDR3 region is CSVVGPGGQETQYF. The CDR3 region has the DNA TGCAGCGTTGTGGGTCCTGGCGGGCAAGAGACCCAGTACTTC.

This chain links TRBV30 with TRBJ1-1; the D is unclear. Trimming took off 4 bases at V and 4 bases at J, with 10 bases between the two ends. The V gene's germline CDR1 is GTSNPN and CDR2 SVGIG (reference sequence). This CDR3 is built from 12 residues. The CDR3 loop is CAWKRSSTEAFF. The DNA of the CDR3 is TGTGCCTGGAAAAGGAGTTCCACTGAAGCTTTCTTT.

The V and J genes are TRBV27 and TRBJ2-5; D remains ambiguous. The CDR3 is made up of 14 amino acids. Trimming cost V 3 bases and J 2 bases, with 10 bases left between them. Germline V gene lookup returns CDR1 MNHEY and CDR2 SMNVEV (reference sequence). The CDR3 region has the DNA TGTGCCAGCAGTTTTCGGCCTTCACAAGAGACCCAGTACTTC. Its protein is CASSFRPSQETQYF.

The chain couples TRBV9 to TRBJ2-7, with 8 bases matching TRBD1. After removal of 3 bases from V and 2 bases from J, the junction contained 4 bases not matched to a gene. The CDR3 is made up of 14 amino acids. CDR1 and CDR2 from the germline V gene are SGDLS and YYNGEE. Here the CDR3 DNA reads TGTGCCAGCAGCGCAGGGGGCAGAGCCTACGAGCAGTACTTC. It is translated as CASSAGGRAYEQYF. The whole variable domain, remainder taken from reference TRBV9 and TRBJ2-7, is DSGVTQTPKHLITATGQRVTLRCSPRSGDLSVYWYQQSLDQGLQFLIQYYNGEERAKGNILERFSAQQFPDLHSELNLSSLELGDSALYFCASSAGGRAYEQYFGPGTRLTVT.

On this clone itself: The same CDR3 can be traced to other DNA sequences in this sample. The CDR3 loop is CASSRDSYEQYF. CDR3 coding DNA: TGCGCCAGCAGCCGAGACAGCTACGAGCAGTACTTC. The chain couples TRBV5-1 to TRBJ2-7, with D perhaps matching TRBD1 (5 bases). This CDR3 region has 12 residues. Trimming cost V 4 bases and J 3 bases, with 8 bases left between them. Looked up from germline, CDR1 is SGHRS and CDR2 is YFSETQ.

This clone has a single count. The chain carries TRBV18 and TRBJ1-1; 8 bases fit TRBD1. The germline CDR1 and CDR2 sequences are KGHSH and LQKENI. The CDR3 has 12 residues. The J segment lost 8 bases and the V segment lost 4 bases, leaving 3 bases of the junction unmatched. The CDR3 region has the DNA TGTGCCAGCTCACTCGGACAGGGCGAAGCTTTCTTT. Translated: CASSLGQGEAFF. Full variable domain (missing parts from reference TRBV18 and TRBJ1-1): NAGVMQNPRHLVRRRGQEARLRCSPMKGHSHVYWYRQLPEEGLKFMVYLQKENIIDESGMPKERFSAEFPKEGPSILRIQQVVRGDSAAYFCASSLGQGEAFFGQGTRLTVV.

The chain is built from TRBV5-8 and TRBJ1-6; a possible D gene is TRBD1 (5 bases). This CDR3 comprises 17 residues. Germline CDR1 reads SGHTS; CDR2 reads YDEGEE. Trimming cost V 4 bases and J 3 bases, with 17 bases left between them. CDR3 in DNA: TGTGCCAGCAGCATGCTCGCCTTGGGGGACTATAATTCACCCCTCCACTTT. It is translated as CASSMLALGDYNSPLHF.

DNA for the CDR3: TGTGCCAGCAGGGAGTACGGGAACACCGGGGAGCTGTTTTTT. It yields the protein CASREYGNTGELFF. This sequence joins TRBV6-1 and TRBJ2-2; D not certain. V shed 6 bases and J shed 1 base, with 9 bases lying between them. CDR1 is MNHNS, CDR2 SASEGT, per germline. This CDR3 region has 14 residues.

The chain uses TRBV4-3 and TRBJ2-4; 11 bases align to TRBD1. The CDR3 is made up of 19 amino acids. V was clipped by 0 bases and J by 2 bases; unmatched bases: 9. Germline CDR1 is LGHNA and CDR2 is YSLEER. CDR3 sequence (DNA): TGCGCCAGCAGCCAAGATGCCTGGACAGGGGGCAGTTCCAAAAACATTCAGTACTTC. Protein product: CASSQDAWTGGSSKNIQYF.

V is TRBV2 and J is TRBJ2-3, with TRBD2 as a possible D gene (6 bases). CDR1 is SNHLY and CDR2 is FYNNEI in the germline V gene. The CDR3 sequence is 14 residues long. V lost 7 bases, J lost 0 bases, and 11 bases lay in between. The CDR3 sequence is CASTVLASTDTQYF. Here the CDR3 DNA reads TGTGCCAGCACTGTACTAGCCAGCACAGATACGCAGTATTTT.

The chain links TRBV5-1 to TRBJ1-1; 8 bases agree with TRBD1. Losses at the gene ends were 4 bases for V and 0 bases for J; bases not matched to a gene: 8. The CDR3 sequence is 16 residues long. The V gene's germline CDR1 is SGHRS and CDR2 YFSETQ. The CDR3 spells CASSPLAGGVNTEAFF. The CDR3 DNA reads TGCGCCAGCAGCCCTCTGGCAGGGGGCGTGAACACTGAAGCTTTCTTT.

This clone was found a few times. This rearrangement joins TRBV19 to TRBJ1-1; 9 bases fit TRBD1. Germline V CDR1 and CDR2: LNHDA, SQIVND (reference sequence). The CDR3 covers 13 residues. The trim removed 7 bases at V and 6 bases at J, leaving 6 bases unmatched. CDR3 amino acids: CASNRDRASEAFF. CDR3 DNA sequence: TGTGCCAGTAATAGGGACAGGGCCTCTGAAGCTTTCTTT.

For this clone: Other DNA sequences from this sample encode an identical CDR3 as well. The V and J genes are TRBV7-8 and TRBJ2-7; TRBD2 is a possible D gene (5 bases). CDR1 is SGHVS and CDR2 is FQNEAQ in the germline V gene. The CDR3 sequence is 13 residues long. Between the trimmed V and J ends, which lost 2 bases and 1 base, there was a span of 6 bases. The CDR3 protein is CASSLTSSYEQYF. In nucleotides, the CDR3 is TGTGCCAGCAGCTTAACTAGTTCCTACGAGCAGTACTTC.

The gene calls are TRBV4-2 and TRBJ2-1, with 10 bases fitting TRBD2. Germline V gene sequence: CDR1 LGHNA, CDR2 YNFKEQ. The ends lost 0 bases at V and 10 bases at J; junction bases unmatched: 12. This CDR3 contains 17 residues. The CDR3 protein is CASSQDHYSGRTSEQFF. The CDR3 DNA is TGTGCCAGCAGCCAAGATCATTATAGCGGGAGGACCTCCGAGCAGTTCTTC.

The chain joins TRBV11-2 to TRBJ2-7; possibly TRBD2 for D (6 bases). Germline V gene data show CDR1 as SGHAT and CDR2 as FQNNGV. This CDR3 comprises 14 residues. The V end lost 2 bases, the J end lost 2 bases, and 10 bases lay between the germline ends. The CDR3 coding sequence is TGTGCCAGCAGCTTACCCGGGGGACCCTACGAGCAGTACTTC. It specifies CASSLPGGPYEQYF.

This chain joins TRBV5-1 and TRBJ1-2, with a tentative D call TRBD1 (5 bases). The CDR3 has 13 residues. V shed 6 bases and J shed 2 bases, with 11 bases lying between them. The V gene's germline CDR1 is SGHRS and CDR2 YFSETQ. The CDR3 coding sequence is TGCGCCAGCATGAGGGGCCCAAACTATGGCTACACCTTC. Amino acid sequence: CASMRGPNYGYTF. The whole variable domain, remainder taken from reference TRBV5-1 and TRBJ1-2, is KAGVTQTPRYLIKTRGQQVTLSCSPISGHRSVSWYQQTPGQGLQFLFEYFSETQRNKGNFPGRFSGRQFSNSRSEMNVSTLELGDSALYLCASMRGPNYGYTFGSGTRLTVV.

V usage is TRBV5-4 and J usage is TRBJ2-1; D might be TRBD2 (6 bases). Germline-derived CDR1 and CDR2 are SGHNT and YYREEE (reference sequence). Trimming took 4 bases from V and 9 from J, leaving 23 bases between them. The CDR3 covers 16 residues. CDR3 nucleotide sequence: TGTGCCAGCAGCCCGGCCGGCGGCGGGATAGTCTTTGAGCAGTTCTTC. It encodes CASSPAGGGIVFEQFF.

The chain joins TRBV7-6 to TRBJ2-7; D is tentatively TRBD1 or TRBD2 (5 bases each). Trimming left V 2 bases short and J 3 bases short, with 23 bases between. This CDR3 has 18 residues. Germline lookup yields CDR1 SGHVS and CDR2 FNYEAQ. The CDR3 reads CASSLNPPPGPRIYEQYF. CDR3 coding DNA: TGTGCCAGCAGCTTAAACCCCCCTCCGGGACCGAGAATCTACGAGCAGTACTTC.

V is TRBV25-1 and J is TRBJ1-5; 8 nucleotides match TRBD1. Germline loops: CDR1 MGHDK, CDR2 SYGVNS. V was clipped by 3 bases and J by 3 bases; unmatched bases: 7. This CDR3 is built from 16 residues. This CDR3 is CASSDARQGNNQPQHF. CDR3 coding DNA: TGTGCCAGCAGTGATGCAAGACAGGGGAACAATCAGCCCCAGCATTTT. Complete variable domain (other parts from reference TRBV25-1 and TRBJ1-5): EADIYQTPRYLVIGTGKKITLECSQTMGHDKMYWYQQDPGMELHLIHYSYGVNSTEKGDLSSESTVSRIRTEHFPLTLESARPSHTSQYLCASSDARQGNNQPQHFGDGTRLSIL.

The chain couples TRBV6-1 to TRBJ2-5, with 9 bases lining up with TRBD1. The V and J ends lost 6 bases and 5 bases, in that order; junction bases with no gene match: 7. The germline V gene encodes CDR1 MNHNS and CDR2 SASEGT. The CDR3 spans 14 residues. Written as DNA, the CDR3 is TGTGCCAGCAGGGGACAGGGTATAGGGGAGACCCAGTACTTC. Residues: CASRGQGIGETQYF.